One sample yielded the 28 T cell receptor beta chains listed below, sequenced in a study of blood T cell repertoires in COVID-19. Generated by immunoSEQ multiplex PCR, the TCRdb table keeps only in-frame clones and is missing some. Among roughly 250,000 clones, roughly 80% were seen once, and the ten largest hold 15% to 18%. Sequenced sample: peripheral blood. The receptor set was obtained from a person aged 65 to 85 with COVID-19, enrolled during active disease.

This chain connects TRBV28 to TRBJ1-3; D unclear. Germline V lookup: CDR1 MDHEN, CDR2 SYDVKM. This CDR3 has 14 residues. V dropped 6 bases and J dropped 2 bases, with 11 bases sitting between them. CDR3 sequence reads: CASRPPGPGNTIYF. The DNA for the CDR3 is TGTGCCAGCAGGCCCCCGGGTCCTGGAAACACCATATATTTT.

The CDR3 loop is CASSVLGQGNEQFF. Written as DNA, the CDR3 is TGTGCCAGCAGCGTCCTCGGACAGGGGAATGAGCAGTTCTTC. This chain uses TRBV9 with TRBJ2-1, with 9 positions matching TRBD1. CDR3 length: 14 residues. Germline V gene lookup returns CDR1 SGDLS and CDR2 YYNGEE. V lost 2 bases and J lost 7; bases outside the gene matches: 4.

The chain employs TRBV5-3 and TRBJ2-7, with D maybe TRBD1 (7 bases). TRBV5-3 carries the ORF label, with uncertain function. V was trimmed by 4 bases and J by 3 bases, leaving 20 bases between them. CDR3 length: 16 residues. CDR3 sequence (DNA): TGTGCCAGAAGCACGGGGGTGACAGGGCTTTGCTACGAGCAGTACTTC. Protein sequence: CARSTGVTGLCYEQYF.

The gene calls are TRBV5-4 and TRBJ2-7; 14 bases align to TRBD2. V trimming: 0 bases; J trimming: 8 bases; junction bases outside the gene matches: 4. Per germline, CDR1 SGHNT and CDR2 YYREEE (reference sequence). CDR3 size: 15 residues. The CDR3 sequence is CASSLGLAGGEKQYF. CDR3 DNA sequence: TGTGCCAGCAGCTTGGGACTAGCGGGGGGGGAGAAGCAGTACTTC.

The CDR3 DNA sequence: TGTGCCAGCAGCTTGGGACTAGCGGTCACAGATACGCAGTATTTT. Protein: CASSLGLAVTDTQYF. The rearrangement links TRBV5-5 to TRBJ2-3, with TRBD2 identical over 9 bases. Germline lookup yields CDR1 SGHKS and CDR2 YYEKEE (reference sequence). This CDR3 comprises 15 residues. V was pared by 0 bases and J by 2 bases, with 1 base of the junction left unmatched.

The chain is built from TRBV3-1 (or the pseudogene TRBV3-2) and TRBJ2-3; 10 bases are a match to TRBD2. The germline CDR1 and CDR2 sequences are LGHDT and YNNKEL (reference sequence). Trimming removed 2 bases from V and 6 bases from J; junction bases left unmatched: 14. CDR3 length equals 18 residues. The CDR3 DNA reads TGTGCCAGCAGCCAACCAATAGCGGGGGGATTCCAGCGGGATACGCAGTATTTT. Protein: CASSQPIAGGFQRDTQYF.

This sequence joins TRBV7-2 and TRBJ1-1; 9 bases line up with TRBD1. Germline lookup yields CDR1 SGHTA and CDR2 FQGNSA. The CDR3 sequence is 16 residues long. J gave up 10 bases and V 5 bases, and 17 bases lay outside the gene matches. The CDR3 is CASSPPPDRGVMGAFF. The CDR3 DNA reads as TGTGCCAGCAGCCCCCCCCCGGACAGGGGTGTTATGGGAGCTTTCTTT.

The chain couples TRBV7-2 to TRBJ2-3, with 7 bases that match TRBD2. The CDR3 covers 15 residues. Germline V CDR1 and CDR2: SGHTA, FQGNSA. The trim removed 3 bases at V and 2 bases at J, leaving 5 bases unmatched. The chain's CDR3 is CASSFSGSTTDTQYF. The CDR3 DNA reads as TGTGCCAGCAGCTTTAGCGGGTCAACCACAGATACGCAGTATTTT.

The chain combines TRBV15 with TRBJ2-7, with TRBD2 identical over 12 bases. V shed 1 base, J shed 4 bases, and the junction held 2 bases outside the gene matches. Germline V gives CDR1 LNHNV, CDR2 YYDKDF (reference sequence). The CDR3 totals 15 residues. As DNA, the CDR3 is TGTGCCACCAGCAGAGGGACTAGCGGGAAATACGAGCAGTACTTC. Its protein is CATSRGTSGKYEQYF.

J is TRBJ2-3 and V is TRBV27; TRBD1 might be the D (5 bases). The CDR3 runs 17 residues. V was pared by 6 bases and J by 6 bases, with 25 bases between. The V gene's germline CDR1 is MNHEY and CDR2 SMNVEV (reference sequence). The CDR3 nucleotides are TGTGCCAGCAGCCACCTGACTGGAGCAGGGCGCCTGGATACGCAGTATTTT. This sequence encodes CASSHLTGAGRLDTQYF.

This clone has only a few counts. This rearrangement joins TRBV18 to TRBJ1-5, with D possibly matching TRBD1 (5 bases). From germline, CDR1 is KGHSH and CDR2 LQKENI. V lost 6 bases and J lost 6, with 21 bases in between. The CDR3 contains 16 residues. Here the CDR3 reads CASSPVGVEMAQPQHF. DNA for the CDR3: TGTGCCAGCTCGCCCGTAGGGGTCGAAATGGCTCAGCCCCAGCATTTT.

The V and J genes are TRBV6-2 or TRBV6-3 and TRBJ2-7; D is perhaps TRBD1 (5 bases). Trimming removed 5 bases from V and 4 bases from J, with 24 bases in between. This CDR3 spans 17 amino acids. Germline loops: CDR1 MNHEY, CDR2 SVGEGT. The DNA of the CDR3 is TGTGCCAGCAGTCAACCGGGTACAGGACACCTACTATACGAGCAGTACTTC. Translating gives CASSQPGTGHLLYEQYF.

The chain links TRBV16 to TRBJ2-3, with D possibly matching TRBD2 (5 bases). This CDR3 comprises 15 residues. Trimming left V 7 bases short and J 0 bases short, with 14 bases between. Germline V gene lookup returns CDR1 KGHSY and CDR2 FQNENV. DNA of the CDR3: TGTGCCAGCAAGGCGGCGCGGGTTAGCACAGATACGCAGTATTTT. Translation: CASKAARVSTDTQYF.

The genes are TRBV7-9 and TRBJ2-3, with D tentatively TRBD1 (6 bases). CDR1 and CDR2 from the germline V gene are SEHNR and FQNEAQ (reference sequence). The CDR3 is 15 residues long. The germline V and J ends were trimmed by 1 base and 2 bases, with 10 bases remaining between them. The CDR3, as DNA: TGTGCCAGCAGCTTAGTACAGGGCATCACAGATACGCAGTATTTT. The encoded protein is CASSLVQGITDTQYF.

This chain joins TRBV23-1 and TRBJ2-7; no firm D call. TRBV23-1 is identified as an open reading frame with a role that is uncertain. Trimming pared 7 bases from V and 3 bases from J, leaving 16 bases between. The CDR3 covers 14 residues. In DNA form, the CDR3 reads TGCGCCAGCATCTCCGATCACGTCAGCTACGAGCAGTACTTC. Translating it yields CASISDHVSYEQYF.

This clone was recorded only once. The rearrangement uses TRBV4-3 and TRBJ1-2; unclear D gene. Per germline, CDR1 LGHNA and CDR2 YSLEER. Trimming stripped 0 bases from V and 3 bases from J, with 8 bases between. This CDR3 spans 14 amino acids. CDR3 sequence (DNA): TGCGCCAGCAGCCAAGATCTTACTTACTATGGCTACACCTTC. This codes for CASSQDLTYYGYTF.

V is TRBV25-1 and J is TRBJ2-7; the D gene is possibly TRBD2 (6 bases). The germline V gene encodes CDR1 MGHDK and CDR2 SYGVNS. The length of the CDR3 is 17 residues. V lost 6 bases, J lost 7 bases, and 28 bases lay in between. The CDR3 spells CASREPNRRVFTGEQYF. The CDR3 nucleotides read TGTGCCAGCAGAGAGCCCAACCGGAGGGTCTTTACGGGGGAGCAGTACTTC.

The rearrangement links TRBV11-3 to TRBJ2-3; 11 bases align to TRBD1. V lost 3 bases, J lost 4 bases, and 0 bases stayed unmatched. The CDR3 is 14 amino acids. CDR1 is SGHNT and CDR2 is YENEEA in the germline V gene. The CDR3 spells CASSLGQGADTQYF. CDR3 nucleotides: TGTGCCAGCAGCTTGGGACAGGGGGCAGATACGCAGTATTTT.

The chain couples TRBV19 to TRBJ1-4, with TRBD1 matching over 7 bases. The germline V gene encodes CDR1 LNHDA and CDR2 SQIVND (reference sequence). V lost 2 bases and J lost 4; bases outside the gene matches: 13. This CDR3 comprises 18 residues. The CDR3 region is CASSIMRNRDRGNEKLFF. The CDR3, as DNA: TGTGCCAGTAGTATAATGAGGAACCGGGACAGAGGTAATGAAAAACTGTTTTTT.

This chain uses TRBV20-1 with TRBJ2-5; a possible D gene is TRBD2 (5 bases). V shed 7 bases and J shed 5 bases, with 11 bases lying between them. Germline-derived CDR1 and CDR2 are DFQATT and SNEGSKA (reference sequence). This CDR3 region has 11 residues. DNA for the CDR3: TGCAGTGGTGAGGGCGGGGAGACCCAGTACTTC. Its translation is CSGEGGETQYF.

This chain links TRBV4-2 with TRBJ2-3; 8 bases map to TRBD2. Germline V gives CDR1 LGHNA, CDR2 YNFKEQ. V was pared by 2 bases and J by 2 bases, with 6 bases of the junction left unmatched. The length of the CDR3 is 16 residues. The CDR3 is CASSQPGTSPTDTQYF. The CDR3 DNA sequence: TGTGCCAGCAGCCAACCCGGGACTAGTCCCACAGATACGCAGTATTTT.

This chain joins TRBV27 and TRBJ2-3, with 9 bases fitting TRBD2. This CDR3 is 16 amino acids long. Trimming removed 1 base from V and 2 bases from J; junction bases left unmatched: 4. The germline V gene has CDR1 MNHEY and CDR2 SMNVEV (reference sequence). Here the CDR3 DNA reads TGTGCCAGCAGTTTATTCCAGCGGGAGGACACAGATACGCAGTATTTT. Translation: CASSLFQREDTDTQYF.

The chain employs TRBV6-5 and TRBJ1-3; 8 nucleotides match TRBD1. Germline V gives CDR1 MNHEY, CDR2 SVGAGI. This CDR3 has 15 amino acids. V lost 10 bases to trimming and J lost 2 bases; unmatched junction nucleotides: 10. This chain's CDR3 is CATKRGQGAGNTIYF. As DNA, the CDR3 is TGTGCCACCAAGCGAGGACAGGGTGCTGGAAACACCATATATTTT.

V is TRBV19 and J is TRBJ1-6; 8 positions match TRBD1. This CDR3 spans 16 amino acids. With 5 bases clipped from V and 10 bases from J, the junction kept 13 bases outside the gene matches. The germline gives CDR1 LNHDA, CDR2 SQIVND (reference sequence). The CDR3 reads CASSDATDRVGSPLHF. DNA of the CDR3: TGTGCCAGTAGTGATGCGACGGACAGGGTTGGGTCACCCCTCCACTTT. The variable domain in full, completed from reference TRBV19 and TRBJ1-6, reads DGGITQSPKYLFRKEGQNVTLSCEQNLNHDAMYWYRQDPGQGLRLIYYSQIVNDFQKGDIAEGYSVSREKKESFPLTVTSAQKNPTAFYLCASSDATDRVGSPLHFGNGTRLTVT.

V usage is TRBV28 and J usage is TRBJ2-5; D perhaps matches TRBD1 (6 bases). The CDR3 extends over 12 amino acids. CDR1 MDHEN and CDR2 SYDVKM come from the germline V gene. Deletions cut 7 bases from V and 5 bases from J, with 11 bases between. The DNA for the CDR3 is TGTGCCAGCAACAGGGAGCGGGAGACCCAGTACTTC. It codes for CASNRERETQYF.

The chain links TRBV28 to TRBJ2-5; TRBD2 matches at 7 bases. The CDR3 is 17 residues long. CDR1 is MDHEN and CDR2 is SYDVKM in the germline V gene. The V segment lost 5 bases and the J segment 3 bases; nucleotides outside the gene matches: 15. The CDR3 coding sequence is TGTGCCAGCAGTCCTCTCCTCGGGCTAGCGGCAAAAGAGACCCAGTACTTC. Protein sequence: CASSPLLGLAAKETQYF.

This chain uses TRBV7-3 with TRBJ2-3; TRBD2 is a possible D gene (6 bases). The CDR3 is 14 amino acids. Trimming took off 8 bases at V and 4 bases at J, with 16 bases between the two ends. Germline lookup yields CDR1 SGHTA and CDR2 FQGTGA. CDR3 loop: CASRSGGKADTQYF. CDR3 nucleotide sequence: TGTGCCAGCCGATCGGGCGGGAAGGCAGATACGCAGTATTTT.

V usage is TRBV7-2 and J usage is TRBJ2-3; possibly TRBD2 for D (5 bases). CDR3 size: 15 residues. The V end lost 2 bases, the J end lost 3 bases, and 12 bases lay between the germline ends. Germline V lookup: CDR1 SGHTA, CDR2 FQGNSA. The CDR3 protein is CASSLLAGRTDTQYF. CDR3 bases: TGTGCCAGCAGCTTACTGGCGGGTCGAACAGATACGCAGTATTTT.